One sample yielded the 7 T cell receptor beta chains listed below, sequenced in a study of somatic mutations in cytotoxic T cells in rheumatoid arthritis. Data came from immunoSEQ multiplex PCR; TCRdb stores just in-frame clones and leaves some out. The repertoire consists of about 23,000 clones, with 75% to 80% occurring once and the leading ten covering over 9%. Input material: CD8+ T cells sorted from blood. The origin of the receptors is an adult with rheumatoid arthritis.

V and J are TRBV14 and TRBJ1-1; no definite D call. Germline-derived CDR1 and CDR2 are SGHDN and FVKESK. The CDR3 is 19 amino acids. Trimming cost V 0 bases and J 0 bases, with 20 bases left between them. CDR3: CASSQDRMAFIGLNTEAFF. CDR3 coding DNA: TGTGCCAGCAGCCAAGATAGGATGGCATTTATAGGGTTGAACACTGAAGCTTTCTTT.

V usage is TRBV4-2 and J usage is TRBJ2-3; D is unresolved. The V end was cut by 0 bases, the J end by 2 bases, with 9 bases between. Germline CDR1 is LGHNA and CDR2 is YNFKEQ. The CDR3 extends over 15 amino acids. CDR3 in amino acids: CASSQDPLITDTQYF. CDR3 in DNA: TGTGCCAGCAGCCAAGACCCCCTAATCACAGATACGCAGTATTTT.

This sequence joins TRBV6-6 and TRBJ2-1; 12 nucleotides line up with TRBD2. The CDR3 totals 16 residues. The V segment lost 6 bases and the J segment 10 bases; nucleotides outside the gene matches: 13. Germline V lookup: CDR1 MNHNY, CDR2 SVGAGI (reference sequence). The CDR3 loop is CASSPTPGTSGLEQFF. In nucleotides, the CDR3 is TGTGCCAGCAGCCCAACCCCCGGGACTAGCGGGCTAGAGCAGTTCTTC.

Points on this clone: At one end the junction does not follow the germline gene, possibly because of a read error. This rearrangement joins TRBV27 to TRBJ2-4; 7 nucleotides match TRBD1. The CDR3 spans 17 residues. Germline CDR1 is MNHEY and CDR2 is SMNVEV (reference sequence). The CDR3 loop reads CASSLSKTGRAKNIQYF. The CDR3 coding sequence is TGTGCCAGCAGCTTATCGAAGACAGGGAGAGCCAAAAACATTCAGTACTTC.

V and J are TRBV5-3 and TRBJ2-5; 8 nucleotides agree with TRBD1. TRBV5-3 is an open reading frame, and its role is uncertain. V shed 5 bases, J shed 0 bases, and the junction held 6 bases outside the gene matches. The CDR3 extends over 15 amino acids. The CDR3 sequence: CARRARTGNQETQYF. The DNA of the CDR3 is TGTGCCAGAAGAGCCCGGACAGGGAACCAAGAGACCCAGTACTTC.

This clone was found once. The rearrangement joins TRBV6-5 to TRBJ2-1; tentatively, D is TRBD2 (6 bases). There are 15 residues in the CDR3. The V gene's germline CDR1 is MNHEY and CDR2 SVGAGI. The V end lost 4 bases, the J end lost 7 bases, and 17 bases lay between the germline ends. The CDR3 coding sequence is TGTGCCAGCAGTTCTGCGGAGGGCCAGGAAAATGAGCAGTTCTTC. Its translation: CASSSAEGQENEQFF.

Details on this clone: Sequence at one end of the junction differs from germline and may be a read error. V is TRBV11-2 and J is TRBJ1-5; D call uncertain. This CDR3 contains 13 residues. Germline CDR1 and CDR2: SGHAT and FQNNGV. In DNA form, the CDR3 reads TGTGCCAGCAGCCTAGATCTGTCTCAGCCCCAGCATTTT. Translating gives CASSLDLSQPQHF.